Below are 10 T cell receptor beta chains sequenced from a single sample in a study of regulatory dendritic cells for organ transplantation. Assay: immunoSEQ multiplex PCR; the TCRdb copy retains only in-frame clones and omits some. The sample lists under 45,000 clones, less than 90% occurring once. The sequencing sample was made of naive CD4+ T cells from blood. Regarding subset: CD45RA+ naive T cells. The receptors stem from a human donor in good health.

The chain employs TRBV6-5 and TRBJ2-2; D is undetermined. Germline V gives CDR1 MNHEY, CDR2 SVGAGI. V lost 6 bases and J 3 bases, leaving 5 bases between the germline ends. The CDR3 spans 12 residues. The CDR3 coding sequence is TGTGCCAGCAGAGAGTACACCGGGGAGCTGTTTTTT. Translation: CASREYTGELFF.

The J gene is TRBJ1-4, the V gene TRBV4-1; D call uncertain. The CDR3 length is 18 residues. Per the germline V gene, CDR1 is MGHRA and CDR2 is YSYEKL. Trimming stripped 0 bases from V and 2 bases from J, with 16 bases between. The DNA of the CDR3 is TGCGCCAGCAGCCAAGAGGAGATGGGAGGGATCACTAATGAAAAACTGTTTTTT. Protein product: CASSQEEMGGITNEKLFF.

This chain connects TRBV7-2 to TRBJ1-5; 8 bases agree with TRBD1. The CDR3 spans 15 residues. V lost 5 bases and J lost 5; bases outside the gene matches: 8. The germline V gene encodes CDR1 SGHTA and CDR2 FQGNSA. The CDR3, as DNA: TGTGCCAGCAGCCTGGACAGGGCCGGGGATCAGCCCCAGCATTTT. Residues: CASSLDRAGDQPQHF. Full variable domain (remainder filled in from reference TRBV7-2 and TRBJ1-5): GAGVSQSPSNKVTEKGKDVELRCDPISGHTALYWYRQSLGQGLEFLIYFQGNSAPDKSGLPSDRFSAERTGGSVSTLTIQRTQQEDSAVYLCASSLDRAGDQPQHFGDGTRLSIL.

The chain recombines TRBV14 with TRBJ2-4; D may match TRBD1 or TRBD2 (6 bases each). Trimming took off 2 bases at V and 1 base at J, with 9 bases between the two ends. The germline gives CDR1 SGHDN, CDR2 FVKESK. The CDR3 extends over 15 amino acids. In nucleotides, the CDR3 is TGTGCCAGCAGCCAATCGGGGGCCGCCAAAAACATTCAGTACTTC. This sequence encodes CASSQSGAAKNIQYF.

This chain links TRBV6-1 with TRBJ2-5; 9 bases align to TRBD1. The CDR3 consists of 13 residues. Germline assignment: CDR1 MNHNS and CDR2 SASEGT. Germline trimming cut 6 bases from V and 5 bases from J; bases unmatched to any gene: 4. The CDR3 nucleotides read TGTGCCAGCAGGTGGGACAGGGTTGAGACCCAGTACTTC. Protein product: CASRWDRVETQYF.

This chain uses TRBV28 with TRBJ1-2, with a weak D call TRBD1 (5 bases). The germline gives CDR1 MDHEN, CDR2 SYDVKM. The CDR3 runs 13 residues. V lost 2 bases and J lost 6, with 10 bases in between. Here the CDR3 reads CASSLVKGNGYTF. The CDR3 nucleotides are TGTGCCAGCAGTTTAGTCAAGGGGAATGGCTACACCTTC.

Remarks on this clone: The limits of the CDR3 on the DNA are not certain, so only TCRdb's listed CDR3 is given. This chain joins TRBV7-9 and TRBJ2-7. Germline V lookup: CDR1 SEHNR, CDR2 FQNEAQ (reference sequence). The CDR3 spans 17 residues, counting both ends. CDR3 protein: CASSLRPGTFGSDEQYF.

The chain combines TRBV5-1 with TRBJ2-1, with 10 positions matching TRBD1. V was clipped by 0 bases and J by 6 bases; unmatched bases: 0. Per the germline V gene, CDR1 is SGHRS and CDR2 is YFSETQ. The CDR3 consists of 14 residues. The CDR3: CASSLGTGGNEQFF. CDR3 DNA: TGCGCCAGCAGCTTGGGGACAGGGGGCAATGAGCAGTTCTTC.

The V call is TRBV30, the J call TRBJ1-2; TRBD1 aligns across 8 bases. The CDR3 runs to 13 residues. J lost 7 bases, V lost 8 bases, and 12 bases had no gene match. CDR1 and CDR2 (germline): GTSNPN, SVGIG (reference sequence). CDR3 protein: CAHTADRALGYTF. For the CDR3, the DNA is TGTGCCCACACGGCGGACAGGGCGCTTGGCTACACCTTC. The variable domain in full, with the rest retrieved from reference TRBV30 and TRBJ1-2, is SQTIHQWPATLVQPVGSPLSLECTVEGTSNPNLYWYRQAAGRGLQLLFYSVGIGQISSEVPQNLSASRPQDRQFILSSKKLLLSDSGFYLCAHTADRALGYTFGSGTRLTVV.

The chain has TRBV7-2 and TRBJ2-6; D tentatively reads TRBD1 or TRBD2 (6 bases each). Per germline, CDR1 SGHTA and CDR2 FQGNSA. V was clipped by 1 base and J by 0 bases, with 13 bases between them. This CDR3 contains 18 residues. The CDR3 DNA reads TGTGCCAGCAGCTTAGGAGGGGGGACCGACTCTGGGGCCAACGTCCTGACTTTC. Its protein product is CASSLGGGTDSGANVLTF.